These 26 T cell receptor beta chains originate from one sample sequenced in a study of blood T cell repertoires in COVID-19 (dated by TCRdb to 2020 to 2021). Libraries were constructed by the immunoSEQ multiplex PCR assay. TCRdb mirrors the immuneACCESS table, restricted to in-frame sequences. Some clones are absent from its copies; in checked studies, under half trace to an unresolved V gene, and the reason for the others is unknown. This sample gives approximately 70,000 clones in total; 88% of them show up just once. The leading ten clones occupy roughly 4.6% of the sample. The sample was peripheral blood. Receptor source: a human donor in a cohort sampled during active COVID-19.

This clone came up once. The chain carries TRBV7-8 and TRBJ2-5, with 8 bases matching TRBD2. Germline V CDR1 and CDR2: SGHVS, FQNEAQ. V lost 5 bases to trimming and J lost 5 bases; unmatched junction nucleotides: 13. CDR3 length equals 16 residues. CDR3 sequence reads: CASSLRAGTRGETQYF. The CDR3 nucleotides are TGTGCCAGCAGCCTGCGGGCGGGGACTAGGGGGGAGACCCAGTACTTC.

V usage is TRBV10-2 and J usage is TRBJ1-2; 8 bases fit TRBD1. The germline V gene has CDR1 WSHSY and CDR2 SAAADI. Unmatched junction bases numbered 6, after V lost 2 bases and J lost 7 bases. This CDR3 contains 14 residues. In nucleotides, the CDR3 is TGCGCCAGCAGTGAGCAGGGGGCCCAAGGTGGCTACACCTTC. Translation: CASSEQGAQGGYTF.

The chain joins TRBV4-3 to TRBJ2-3; the D gene is possibly TRBD1 (5 bases). Germline CDR1 and CDR2: LGHNA and YSLEER. The CDR3 is 15 amino acids. Between the trimmed V and J ends, which lost 1 base and 4 bases, there was a span of 12 bases. CDR3 nucleotide sequence: TGCGCCAGCAGCCAAGGGGCCAGGGTCGCAGATACGCAGTATTTT. Translating it yields CASSQGARVADTQYF.

The rearrangement links TRBV6-5 to TRBJ1-1, with D unclear. CDR1 and CDR2 from the germline V gene are MNHEY and SVGAGI. Trimming left V 2 bases short and J 1 base short, with 5 bases between. The CDR3 is made up of 13 amino acids. CDR3 bases: TGTGCCAGCAGTTACCTCCGGAACACTGAAGCTTTCTTT. Its protein is CASSYLRNTEAFF.

This clone turned up a few times. The V gene is TRBV7-8, the J gene TRBJ1-3; D unclear. The CDR3 extends over 13 amino acids. The V gene lost 1 base and the J gene lost 4 bases, with 5 bases spanning the gap. Germline CDR1 reads SGHVS; CDR2 reads FQNEAQ. The CDR3, as DNA: TGTGCCAGCAGCTTAGGGAGGGGAAACACCATATATTTT. Amino acids: CASSLGRGNTIYF. The entire variable domain, with the rest obtained from reference TRBV7-8 and TRBJ1-3, is as follows: GAGVSQSPRYKVAKRGQDVALRCDPISGHVSLFWYQQALGQGPEFLTYFQNEAQLDKSGLPSDRFFAERPEGSVSTLKIQRTQQEDSAVYLCASSLGRGNTIYFGEGSWLTVV.

V and J are TRBV10-1 and TRBJ2-7; D is unresolved. This CDR3 spans 12 amino acids. Germline assignment: CDR1 WNHNN and CDR2 SYGVQD (reference sequence). Trimming took off 4 bases at V and 1 base at J, with 5 bases between the two ends. CDR3 protein: CASSASSYEQYF. As DNA, the CDR3 is TGCGCCAGCAGTGCCAGTTCCTACGAGCAGTACTTC.

This clone was seen only once. The gene calls are TRBV18 and TRBJ2-7, with 10 bases matching TRBD1. Germline CDR1 KGHSH, CDR2 LQKENI. Trimming took 2 bases from V and 6 from J; bases not matched to a gene: 7. There are 15 residues in the CDR3. CDR3 sequence (DNA): TGTGCCAGCTCACCATCTAGACAGGGGGCGGCCGAGCAGTACTTC. It is translated as CASSPSRQGAAEQYF.

The rearrangement uses TRBV28 and TRBJ1-2; possible D gene TRBD1, 5 bases. The CDR3 loop spans 16 amino acids. Germline CDR1 is MDHEN and CDR2 is SYDVKM. Trimming removed 3 bases at V and 8 bases at J, with 22 bases between. The CDR3 is CASSLTGVRYPGGYTF. CDR3 nucleotide sequence: TGTGCCAGCAGTTTGACGGGGGTCCGCTATCCTGGGGGCTACACCTTC.

V usage is TRBV3-1 (or the pseudogene TRBV3-2) and J usage is TRBJ2-6; a weak D match, TRBD1 (6 bases). Trimming left V 8 bases short and J 2 bases short, with 10 bases between. The CDR3 is 14 amino acids. The V gene's germline CDR1 is LGHDT and CDR2 YNNKEL (reference sequence). The CDR3: CASAQGPGANVLTF. DNA for the CDR3: TGTGCCAGCGCCCAGGGGCCTGGGGCCAACGTCCTGACTTTC.

The chain carries TRBV5-6 and TRBJ1-1; D may be TRBD1 (5 bases). Germline CDR1 is SGHDT and CDR2 is YYEEEE. Trimming took 4 bases from V and 1 from J, leaving 14 bases between them. The CDR3 is 15 residues long. CDR3 sequence (DNA): TGTGCCAGCAGCGGGAGGTATAGGGGGAACACTGAAGCTTTCTTT. The encoded protein is CASSGRYRGNTEAFF.

The J gene is TRBJ2-1, the V gene TRBV21-1; TRBD2, the table's D call, lacks a check against the DNA. TRBV21-1 is listed as a pseudogene. CDR3 length: 21 amino acids. The CDR3 DNA sequence: TGTGCCAGCAGCAAAGCGCCGACTAGCGGGAGACCCTTGGTCTCCTACAATGAGCAGTTCTTC. This sequence encodes CASSKAPTSGRPLVSYNEQFF.

The chain is built from TRBV14 and TRBJ2-5; a possible D gene is TRBD2 (5 bases). V lost 0 bases to trimming and J lost 3 bases, with 14 bases between them. The CDR3 has 16 residues. CDR1 is SGHDN and CDR2 is FVKESK in the germline V gene. The CDR3 nucleotides read TGTGCCAGCAGCCAAGAACCCGGACTTTTGAAAGAGACCCAGTACTTC. This encodes CASSQEPGLLKETQYF.

The rearrangement links TRBV7-2 to TRBJ2-1, with D possibly TRBD1 on 6 matching bases. Germline V CDR1 and CDR2: SGHTA, FQGNSA. The CDR3 spans 14 residues. Trimming removed 5 bases from V and 4 bases from J, with 12 bases in between. The CDR3 protein is CASSLSTGYNEQFF. The CDR3, as DNA: TGTGCCAGCAGCCTTTCGACAGGATACAATGAGCAGTTCTTC.

The chain joins TRBV2 to TRBJ2-5; 9 nucleotides agree with TRBD2. V was pared by 4 bases and J by 5 bases, with 14 bases of the junction left unmatched. Germline CDR1 SNHLY, CDR2 FYNNEI. There are 17 residues in the CDR3. Written as DNA, the CDR3 is TGTGCCAGCAGTGGACGTGGCGGGAGGGCCCCAGTGGAGACCCAGTACTTC. Protein product: CASSGRGGRAPVETQYF.

This clone was found once. The J gene is TRBJ1-6, the V gene TRBV6-5, with D possibly TRBD1 on 6 matching bases. The CDR3 contains 15 residues. V was pared by 5 bases and J by 9 bases, with 17 bases between. CDR1 and CDR2 (germline): MNHEY, SVGAGI. CDR3 sequence (DNA): TGTGCCAGCAGTCCAAGCCCAGGGGTGATTTCACCCCTCCACTTT. It yields the protein CASSPSPGVISPLHF.

Here the CDR3 DNA reads TGTGCCAGTAGTATTATGGCTAGCGGGGACGAGCAGTACTTC. This encodes CASSIMASGDEQYF. The V call is TRBV19, the J call TRBJ2-7; 9 bases line up with TRBD2. Trimming cost V 3 bases and J 5 bases; bases outside gene matches: 5. The CDR3 sequence is 14 residues long. The germline V gene has CDR1 LNHDA and CDR2 SQIVND (reference sequence).

The gene calls are TRBV5-1 and TRBJ1-1, with 7 bases lining up with TRBD1. V trimming: 3 bases; J trimming: 1 base; junction bases outside the gene matches: 9. CDR1 is SGHRS and CDR2 is YFSETQ in the germline V gene. The CDR3 consists of 16 residues. The CDR3, as DNA: TGCGCCAGCAGCTCAAACCCGGACAGGCAGAACACTGAAGCTTTCTTT. This sequence encodes CASSSNPDRQNTEAFF. Using reference TRBV5-1 and TRBJ1-1 for the parts outside the CDR3, the full variable domain is KAGVTQTPRYLIKTRGQQVTLSCSPISGHRSVSWYQQTPGQGLQFLFEYFSETQRNKGNFPGRFSGRQFSNSRSEMNVSTLELGDSALYLCASSSNPDRQNTEAFFGQGTRLTVV.

The chain has TRBV5-6 and TRBJ2-5; 11 bases are shared with TRBD1. The junction had 10 bases not matched to a gene; V was cut back by 4 bases and J by 5 bases. The length of the CDR3 is 16 residues. The germline V gene has CDR1 SGHDT and CDR2 YYEEEE. The CDR3 here is CASSPGQGAFRETQYF. CDR3 bases: TGTGCCAGCAGCCCTGGACAGGGGGCCTTTCGGGAGACCCAGTACTTC.

CDR3: CASSQGGQGRDTQYF. CDR3 sequence (DNA): TGTGCCAGCAGCCAAGGAGGACAGGGTAGGGATACGCAGTATTTT. The chain joins TRBV14 to TRBJ2-3, with 8 bases lining up with TRBD1. The length of the CDR3 is 15 residues. Looked up from germline, CDR1 is SGHDN and CDR2 is FVKESK. The V segment lost 1 base and the J segment 6 bases; nucleotides outside the gene matches: 6.

The V gene is TRBV25-1, the J gene TRBJ2-2; 10 bases are a match to TRBD2. Germline V lookup: CDR1 MGHDK, CDR2 SYGVNS. The CDR3 consists of 18 residues. Trimming took 2 bases from V and 5 from J; bases not matched to a gene: 11. The CDR3 loop is CASSERKGLAGVTGELFF. CDR3 DNA: TGTGCCAGCAGTGAAAGGAAGGGGCTAGCGGGAGTAACCGGGGAGCTGTTTTTT.

The chain has TRBV6-5 and TRBJ1-1; possible D gene TRBD1, 5 bases. Between the trimmed V and J ends, which lost 8 bases and 3 bases, there was a span of 13 bases. The CDR3 has 13 amino acids. Germline lookup yields CDR1 MNHEY and CDR2 SVGAGI. The CDR3 protein is CASLREGDTEAFF. The CDR3 DNA follows: TGTGCCAGCCTCAGGGAAGGTGACACTGAAGCTTTCTTT.

V and J are TRBV6-5 and TRBJ1-3; D possibly corresponds to TRBD1 (5 bases). The V and J ends lost 6 bases and 1 base respectively, with 10 bases between them. CDR1 and CDR2 from the germline V gene are MNHEY and SVGAGI. The CDR3 length is 14 residues. The CDR3, as DNA: TGTGCCAGCAGCAGACAGTTTTCTGGAAACACCATATATTTT. This codes for CASSRQFSGNTIYF.

V and J are TRBV12-3 or TRBV12-4 and TRBJ1-2; D not resolved. Trimming shortened V by 3 bases and J by 6 bases, and 8 bases separated the two germline ends. This CDR3 has 12 residues. The CDR3 loop is CASSFQFDGYTF. In nucleotides, the CDR3 is TGTGCCAGCAGTTTTCAGTTTGATGGCTACACCTTC.

This rearrangement joins TRBV12-3 or TRBV12-4 to TRBJ1-1, with no clear D. The CDR3 runs 12 residues. The germline V and J ends were trimmed by 3 bases and 3 bases, with 5 bases remaining between them. The CDR3, as DNA: TGTGCCAGCAGTTTTTATGACACTGAAGCTTTCTTT. It encodes CASSFYDTEAFF.

The chain has TRBV12-3 or TRBV12-4 and TRBJ1-1; D uncertain. This CDR3 is 13 amino acids long. The V and J ends lost 3 bases and 2 bases respectively, with 7 bases between them. The CDR3 is CASSFGRNTEAFF. CDR3 in DNA: TGTGCCAGCAGTTTCGGGAGAAACACTGAAGCTTTCTTT.

The chain combines TRBV4-3 with TRBJ1-3, with unresolved D. The V end lost 0 bases, the J end lost 0 bases, and 9 bases lay between the germline ends. CDR1 is LGHNA and CDR2 is YSLEER in the germline V gene. The CDR3 covers 16 residues. CDR3 DNA: TGCGCCAGCAGCCAAGACCATGCGGTCTCTGGAAACACCATATATTTT. Protein product: CASSQDHAVSGNTIYF.